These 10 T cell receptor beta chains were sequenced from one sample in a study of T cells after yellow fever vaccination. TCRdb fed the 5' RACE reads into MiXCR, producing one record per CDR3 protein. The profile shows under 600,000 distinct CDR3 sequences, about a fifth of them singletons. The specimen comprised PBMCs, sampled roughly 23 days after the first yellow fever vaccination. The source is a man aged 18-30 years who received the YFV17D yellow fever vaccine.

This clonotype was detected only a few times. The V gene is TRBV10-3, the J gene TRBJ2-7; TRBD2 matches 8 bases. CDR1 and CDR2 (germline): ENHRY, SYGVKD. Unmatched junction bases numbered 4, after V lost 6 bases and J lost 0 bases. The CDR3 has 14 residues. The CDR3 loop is CAIRRLAPSYEQYF. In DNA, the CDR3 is TGTGCCATCAGGAGACTAGCGCCCTCCTACGAGCAGTACTTC.

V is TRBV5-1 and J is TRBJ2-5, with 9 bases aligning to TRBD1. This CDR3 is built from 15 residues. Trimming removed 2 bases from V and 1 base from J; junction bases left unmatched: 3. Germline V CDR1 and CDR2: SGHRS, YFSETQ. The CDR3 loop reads CASSLQGAPQETQYF. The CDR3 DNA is TGCGCCAGCAGCTTACAGGGGGCCCCCCAAGAGACCCAGTACTTC.

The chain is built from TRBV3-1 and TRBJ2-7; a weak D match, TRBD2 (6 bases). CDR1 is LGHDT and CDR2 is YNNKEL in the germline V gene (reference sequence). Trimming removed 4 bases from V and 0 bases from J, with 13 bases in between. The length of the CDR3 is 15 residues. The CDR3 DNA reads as TGTGCCAGCAGCCTTACTAGCTCAAGCTCCTACGAGCAGTACTTC. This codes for CASSLTSSSSYEQYF.

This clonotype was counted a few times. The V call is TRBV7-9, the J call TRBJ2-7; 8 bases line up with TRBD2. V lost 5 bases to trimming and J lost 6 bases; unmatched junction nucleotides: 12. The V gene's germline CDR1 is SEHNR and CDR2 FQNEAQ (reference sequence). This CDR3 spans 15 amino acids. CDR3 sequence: CASSAPAGVVGEQYF. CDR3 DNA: TGTGCCAGCAGCGCCCCAGCGGGGGTGGTCGGCGAGCAGTACTTC.

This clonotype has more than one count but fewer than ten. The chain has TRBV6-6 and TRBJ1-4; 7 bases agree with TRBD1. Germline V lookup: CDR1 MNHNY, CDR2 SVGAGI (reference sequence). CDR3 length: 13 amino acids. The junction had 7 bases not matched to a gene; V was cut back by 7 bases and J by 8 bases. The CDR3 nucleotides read TGTGCCAGCAACGTACAGGGGTTGGAAAAACTGTTTTTT. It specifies CASNVQGLEKLFF.

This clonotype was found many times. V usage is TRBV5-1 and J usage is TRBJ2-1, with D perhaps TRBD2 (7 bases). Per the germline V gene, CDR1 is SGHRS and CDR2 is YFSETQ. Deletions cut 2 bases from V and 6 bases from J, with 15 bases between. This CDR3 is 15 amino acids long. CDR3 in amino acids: CASSFFAGAANEQFF. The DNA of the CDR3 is TGCGCCAGCAGCTTTTTCGCGGGGGCCGCCAATGAGCAGTTCTTC. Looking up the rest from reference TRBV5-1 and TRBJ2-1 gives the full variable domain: KAGVTQTPRYLIKTRGQQVTLSCSPISGHRSVSWYQQTPGQGLQFLFEYFSETQRNKGNFPGRFSGRQFSNSRSEMNVSTLELGDSALYLCASSFFAGAANEQFFGPGTRLTVL.

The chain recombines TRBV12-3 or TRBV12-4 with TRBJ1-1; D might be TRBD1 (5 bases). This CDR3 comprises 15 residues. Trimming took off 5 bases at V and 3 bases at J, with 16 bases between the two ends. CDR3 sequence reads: CASSPSGGMDTEAFF. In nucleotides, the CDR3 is TGTGCCAGCAGTCCATCGGGGGGGATGGACACTGAAGCTTTCTTT.

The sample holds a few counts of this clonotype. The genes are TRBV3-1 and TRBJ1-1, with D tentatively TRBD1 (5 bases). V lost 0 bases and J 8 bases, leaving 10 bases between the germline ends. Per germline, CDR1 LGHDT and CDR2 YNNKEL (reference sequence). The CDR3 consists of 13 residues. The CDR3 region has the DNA TGTGCCAGCAGCCAAGAGTGGGGGACCGAAGCTTTCTTT. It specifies CASSQEWGTEAFF.

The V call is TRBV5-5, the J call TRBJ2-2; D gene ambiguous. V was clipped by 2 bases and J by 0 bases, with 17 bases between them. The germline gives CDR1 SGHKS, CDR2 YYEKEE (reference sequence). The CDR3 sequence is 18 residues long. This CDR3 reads CASSFGWRRTPNTGELFF. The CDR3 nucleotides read TGTGCCAGCAGCTTTGGTTGGCGGAGAACACCGAACACCGGGGAGCTGTTTTTT. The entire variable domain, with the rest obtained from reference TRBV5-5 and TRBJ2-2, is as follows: DAGVTQSPTHLIKTRGQQVTLRCSPISGHKSVSWYQQVLGQGPQFIFQYYEKEERGRGNFPDRFSARQFPNYSSELNVNALLLGDSALYLCASSFGWRRTPNTGELFFGEGSRLTVL.

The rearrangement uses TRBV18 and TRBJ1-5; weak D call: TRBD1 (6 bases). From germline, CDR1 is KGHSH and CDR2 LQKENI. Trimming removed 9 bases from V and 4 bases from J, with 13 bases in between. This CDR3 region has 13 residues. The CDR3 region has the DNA TGTGCCAGTCATGGACAGCTTAATCAGCCCCAGCATTTT. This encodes CASHGQLNQPQHF.